Each of the 10 T cell receptor beta chains below was sequenced from the same sample in a study of blood T cell repertoires in COVID-19. Clones were sequenced by immunoSEQ multiplex PCR, and TCRdb holds only the in-frame ones, with some missing. Of 300,000 to 350,000 clones in the sample, 65% to 90% are singletons; the top ten hold roughly 4%. The sequenced sample consisted of PBMCs or T cells enriched from blood (not recorded which). The receptor set was obtained from a woman aged 40 to 50 with acute COVID-19.

The V call is TRBV2, the J call TRBJ1-2, with 10 nucleotides matching TRBD1. CDR3 length equals 16 residues. CDR1 and CDR2 (germline): SNHLY, FYNNEI. The V and J ends lost 6 bases and 6 bases, in that order; junction bases with no gene match: 13. This CDR3 reads CASSRMKAGTGDGYTF. As DNA, the CDR3 is TGTGCCAGCAGCAGAATGAAGGCCGGGACAGGGGATGGCTACACCTTC.

This clone was detected once. The genes are TRBV4-3 and TRBJ1-4; D is ambiguous. Trimming stripped 1 base from V and 10 bases from J, with 13 bases between. The CDR3 is made up of 14 amino acids. Germline loops: CDR1 LGHNA, CDR2 YSLEER. CDR3 loop: CASSQAPFGGKLFF. The CDR3 DNA sequence: TGCGCCAGCAGCCAAGCCCCCTTTGGAGGAAAACTGTTTTTT.

The CDR3 sequence: CASSMASGYSQETQYF. CDR3 bases: TGTGCCAGTAGTATGGCTAGCGGGTACAGTCAAGAGACCCAGTACTTC. This rearrangement joins TRBV19 to TRBJ2-5; 8 bases are a match to TRBD2. Germline CDR1 and CDR2: LNHDA and SQIVND (reference sequence). The CDR3 length is 16 residues. J lost 2 bases, V lost 3 bases, and 8 bases had no gene match.

J is TRBJ2-1 and V is TRBV19; 8 bases align to TRBD2. V lost 1 base and J lost 4; bases outside the gene matches: 3. The CDR3 is made up of 15 amino acids. Germline CDR1 and CDR2: LNHDA and SQIVND (reference sequence). This CDR3 reads CASSIGTSPYNEQFF. DNA for the CDR3: TGTGCCAGTAGTATAGGGACTAGCCCTTACAATGAGCAGTTCTTC.

As concerns this clone: This sample also contains other DNA sequences that code for the same CDR3. The rearrangement joins TRBV12-5 to TRBJ2-2, with TRBD1 as a possible D gene (5 bases). Germline CDR1 reads LGHNT; CDR2 reads FRNRAP. With 4 bases removed from V and 13 bases from J, the gap between germline ends came to 13 bases. The CDR3 extends over 12 amino acids. CDR3 in DNA: TGTGCTAGTGGTTGGGTTCAGGGAAGGCTGTTTTTT. It encodes CASGWVQGRLFF.

This rearrangement joins TRBV29-1 to TRBJ1-1; 10 bases map to TRBD1. The V gene's germline CDR1 is SQVTM and CDR2 ANQGSEA. The CDR3 has 14 amino acids. Trimming cost V 5 bases and J 1 base; bases outside gene matches: 4. As DNA, the CDR3 is TGCAGCGTTAGGACAGGGGGTAAGAACACTGAAGCTTTCTTT. Translation gives CSVRTGGKNTEAFF.

The CDR3 sequence: CASSPRTADEKLFF. The CDR3 DNA reads TGTGCCAGCAGCCCCCGGACAGCCGATGAAAAACTGTTTTTT. The chain carries TRBV7-9 and TRBJ1-4, with TRBD1 as a possible D gene (6 bases). The V gene lost 5 bases and the J gene lost 6 bases, with 13 bases spanning the gap. From germline, CDR1 is SEHNR and CDR2 FQNEAQ (reference sequence). The CDR3 loop spans 14 amino acids. The full variable domain, in which reference TRBV7-9 and TRBJ1-4 provide the parts outside the CDR3, is DTGVSQNPRHKITKRGQNVTFRCDPISEHNRLYWYRQTLGQGPEFLTYFQNEAQLEKSRLLSDRFSAERPKGSFSTLEIQRTEQGDSAMYLCASSPRTADEKLFFGSGTQLSVL.

The chain couples TRBV6-5 to TRBJ1-1; D not certain. The CDR3 is 14 amino acids. The V gene's germline CDR1 is MNHEY and CDR2 SVGAGI. With 6 bases removed from V and 5 bases from J, the gap between germline ends came to 16 bases. CDR3 in DNA: TGTGCCAGCAGACCCCCCCTATTCGGGACTGAAGCTTTCTTT. It codes for CASRPPLFGTEAFF.

This clone has only a few counts. The genes are TRBV9 and TRBJ1-4; D uncertain. The germline V gene encodes CDR1 SGDLS and CDR2 YYNGEE. V was clipped by 4 bases and J by 7 bases, with 14 bases between them. The CDR3 is 14 residues long. This CDR3 reads CASSPQALAEKLFF. The DNA of the CDR3 is TGTGCCAGCAGCCCTCAGGCCTTGGCTGAAAAACTGTTTTTT.

The chain combines TRBV7-9 with TRBJ1-1, with no clear D. The V end lost 0 bases, the J end lost 8 bases, and 7 bases lay between the germline ends. Germline V gives CDR1 SEHNR, CDR2 FQNEAQ (reference sequence). This CDR3 region has 12 residues. This CDR3 is CASSLATQEAFF. In DNA, the CDR3 is TGTGCCAGCAGCTTAGCGACACAAGAAGCTTTCTTT.